The table lists the clone carrying this T cell receptor beta chain with a count of one. The target antigen is unknown. TCR templates numbering some 100,000 were assayed per sample. Using immunoSEQ multiplex PCR, the repertoire was profiled, and TCRdb retains in-frame clones only, with some absent. In the table there are under 110,000 clones, around 90% of which are singletons. Trimming left V 4 bases short and J 5 bases short, with 10 bases between. This CDR3 comprises 12 residues. Germline-derived CDR1 and CDR2 are SGHRS and YFSETQ. The data were obtained in a study of siplizumab effects on memory and regulatory T cells. General study findings and limits: Unstimulated naive T cells seemed to show more diversity than memory cells did, and they also seemed to be among the major contributors to the alloresponse. Siplizumab significantly brought down the alloreactive sequences that trace back to unstimulated CD4+ memory cells.

Sequenced input: non-Treg CD4+ T cells sorted from blood. The receptor was isolated from a human donor in good health. The chain joins TRBV5-1 to TRBJ2-7; D not resolved. CDR3 DNA sequence: TGCGCCAGCAGCCCTGCTAGGGACGAGCAGTACTTC. It translates to CASSPARDEQYF.